The rows below give T cell receptor beta chains drawn from one sample of a study of T-cell reconstitution after alpha-beta-depleted transplantation in children. TCRdb fed the PCR reads into MiXCR, producing one record per CDR3 protein. The data contain around 670,000 distinct CDR3 sequences, less than 15% of them singletons. This specimen was PBMCs, taken before TCRalphabeta/CD19-depleted stem cell transplant. The origin of the receptors is a girl aged 2-10 years with congenital amegakaryocytic thrombocytopenia, due to receive a stem cell transplant. Each CDR3 is given with its conserved first and last residue. A D gene is named only where the DNA matches it firmly. For some rows the clone size is stated as once, few or many, or as a class when expanded; others skip it.

-,many,TRBJ2-3,TRBV29-1,CSVEARRTSGTDTQYF,TGCAGCGTTGAGGCGCGTCGGACAAGCGGCACAGATACGCAGTATTTT
-,-,TRBJ2-4,TRBV12-3/TRBV12-4,CASSFGTRVWDGWGLAKNIQYF,TGTGCCAGCAGTTTCGGAACACGGGTTTGGGACGGGTGGGGGCTAGCCAAAAACATTCAGTACTTC
TRBD2,few,TRBJ2-2,TRBV2,CARKDPGLAGVTGELFF,TGTGCCAGAAAAGACCCGGGACTAGCGGGAGTTACCGGGGAGCTGTTTTTT
TRBD1,-,TRBJ2-3,TRBV28,CASSTYGQGVSDTQYF,TGTGCCAGCAGTACGTACGGACAGGGAGTCTCAGATACGCAGTATTTT
-,-,TRBJ2-1,TRBV6-5,CASSYLGVYNEQFF,TGTGCCAGCAGTTACCTCGGAGTTTACAATGAGCAGTTCTTC
TRBD2,many,TRBJ2-1,TRBV12-3/TRBV12-4,CASSATGSGLAGVPYNEQFF,TGTGCCAGCAGTGCAACCGGTTCGGGACTAGCGGGAGTTCCCTACAATGAGCAGTTCTTC
-,many,TRBJ1-2,TRBV5-1,CASSLVSGPSYGYTF,TGCGCCAGCAGCTTGGTATCAGGGCCATCTTATGGCTACACCTTC
-,few,TRBJ2-5,TRBV6-1,CASSRDKQETQYF,TGTGCCAGCAGCCGGGACAAGCAAGAGACCCAGTACTTC
-,few,TRBJ2-2,TRBV2,CASIRLDGTGELFF,TGTGCCAGCATACGTCTAGACGGCACCGGGGAGCTGTTTTTT
-,once,TRBJ2-4,TRBV7-9,CASSLREHIQYF,TGTGCCAGCAGCTTGCGAGAACACATTCAGTACTTC
-,-,TRBJ2-1,TRBV12-3/TRBV12-4,CASGTGHYNEQFF,TGTGCCAGCGGGACTGGACACTACAATGAGCAGTTCTTC
-,-,TRBJ1-3,TRBV5-1,CASSLTGSMENTIYF,TGCGCCAGCAGCTTGACAGGCTCTATGGAAAACACCATATATTTT
-,few,TRBJ2-2,TRBV12-3/TRBV12-4,CASSSARSGELFF,TGTGCCAGCAGTTCGGCCAGGAGCGGGGAGCTGTTTTTT
-,few,TRBJ1-6,TRBV12-3/TRBV12-4,CASSLWGRNSPLHF,TGTGCCAGCAGTTTATGGGGCAGAAATTCACCCCTCCACTTT
TRBD2,many,TRBJ2-1,TRBV5-5,CASSLGRGYYNEQFF,TGTGCCAGCAGCTTAGGGCGGGGGTACTACAATGAGCAGTTCTTC
-,-,TRBJ1-1,TRBV19,CASSIGLGRWDTEAFF,TGTGCCAGTAGTATAGGTTTAGGACGATGGGACACTGAAGCTTTCTTT
-,few,TRBJ1-1,TRBV27,CASRALWTEAFF,TGTGCCAGCAGGGCCCTTTGGACTGAAGCTTTCTTT
-,many,TRBJ1-5,TRBV15,CATSRDLAGSQPQHF,TGTGCCACCAGCAGAGATTTGGCGGGGAGTCAGCCCCAGCATTTT
-,-,TRBJ1-2,TRBV19,CASRLAGDSGGSGYTF,TGTGCCAGTAGACTAGCCGGGGATTCAGGAGGGTCTGGCTACACCTTC
TRBD2,-,TRBJ2-3,TRBV20-1,CSASRKREARRDTQYF,TGCAGTGCTAGTCGAAAGCGGGAGGCCCGCCGGGATACGCAGTATTTT
TRBD2,-,TRBJ2-1,TRBV5-1,CASRAASGRTSYNEQFF,TGCGCCAGCAGGGCGGCTAGCGGGAGGACCTCCTACAATGAGCAGTTCTTC
TRBD1,-,TRBJ1-1,TRBV20-1,CSATSDRAVGVNTEAFF,TGCAGTGCCACTAGCGACAGGGCTGTGGGGGTTAACACTGAAGCTTTCTTT
-,many,TRBJ2-3,TRBV7-3,CASSPAGSTDTQYF,TGTGCCAGCAGCCCAGCAGGGAGCACAGATACGCAGTATTTT
TRBD1,few,TRBJ1-2,TRBV20-1,CSATGTGNNYGYTF,TGCAGTGCTACCGGGACAGGGAATAACTATGGCTACACCTTC
TRBD1,few,TRBJ2-7,TRBV12-3/TRBV12-4,CASSRRGPTSYEQYF,TGTGCCAGCAGTCGCAGGGGGCCTACTTCTTACGAGCAGTACTTC
TRBD2,few,TRBJ2-5,TRBV20-1,CSARPIGTSYETQYF,TGCAGTGCTAGACCGATAGGGACTAGCTACGAGACCCAGTACTTC
-,-,TRBJ1-6,TRBV3-1,CASSTRRGSPLHF,TGTGCCAGCAGCACTAGGAGGGGTTCACCCCTCCACTTT
TRBD2,few,TRBJ2-1,TRBV3-1,CASSQEQSGSYQNEQFF,TGTGCCAGCAGCCAAGAACAAAGCGGGAGCTACCAAAATGAGCAGTTCTTC
-,many,TRBJ2-1,TRBV20-1,CSARESLTANNEQFF,TGCAGTGCTAGAGAGTCCCTCACGGCCAACAATGAGCAGTTCTTC
TRBD2,few,TRBJ2-1,TRBV18,CASSPLAGAINEQFF,TGTGCCAGCTCACCACTAGCGGGAGCCATCAATGAGCAGTTCTTC
-,few,TRBJ2-5,TRBV5-1,CASSRTESQETQYF,TGCGCCAGCAGCCGCACAGAGAGTCAAGAGACCCAGTACTTC
TRBD2,many,TRBJ2-1,TRBV5-4,CASSSKTSGPVSEQFF,TGTGCCAGCAGCTCAAAGACTAGCGGACCGGTCAGTGAGCAGTTCTTC
TRBD2,few,TRBJ2-7,TRBV4-1,CASSQPTTGLARNEQYF,TGCGCCAGCAGCCAGCCCACGACGGGACTAGCGAGGAACGAGCAGTACTTC
-,many,TRBJ2-1,TRBV7-8,CASSLASTNYNEQFF,TGTGCCAGCAGCCTCGCTAGCACGAACTACAATGAGCAGTTCTTC
-,-,TRBJ2-2,TRBV5-1,CASSLAVGRTGELFF,TGCGCCAGCAGCTTGGCCGTGGGAAGGACCGGGGAGCTGTTTTTT
-,many,TRBJ2-1,TRBV11-2,CASSLTATTNEQFF,TGTGCCAGCAGCTTAACGGCTACCACCAATGAGCAGTTCTTC
-,-,TRBJ2-3,TRBV20-1,CSAGRDRVESGRTDTQYF,TGCAGTGCCGGCCGGGACAGGGTTGAAAGCGGGAGAACAGATACGCAGTATTTT
TRBD2,few,TRBJ2-2,TRBV11-2,CASSLSMRELGTGELFF,TGTGCCAGCAGCTTAAGTATGCGGGAGCTAGGGACCGGGGAGCTGTTTTTT
TRBD1,-,TRBJ1-5,TRBV12-3/TRBV12-4,CASSPDRQNQPQHF,TGTGCCAGCAGTCCGGACAGGCAGAATCAGCCCCAGCATTTT
-,-,TRBJ2-3,TRBV28,CASSLSWRSFTDTQYF,TGTGCCAGCAGTTTGAGTTGGCGGAGTTTCACAGATACGCAGTATTTT
-,many,TRBJ2-3,TRBV29-1,CSVEGSTSTDTQYF,TGCAGCGTTGAAGGCTCGACTAGCACAGATACGCAGTATTTT
-,few,TRBJ2-7,TRBV29-1,CSVLGSSWGDEQYF,TGCAGCGTTCTCGGGTCGTCATGGGGGGACGAGCAGTACTTC
TRBD1,few,TRBJ2-7,TRBV5-1,CARPDPGQGDSYEQYF,TGCGCCAGGCCTGATCCGGGACAGGGAGACTCCTACGAGCAGTACTTC
-,few,TRBJ2-2,TRBV3-1,CASSQPGLDTGELFF,TGTGCCAGCAGCCAACCAGGGCTTGACACCGGGGAGCTGTTTTTT
TRBD2,-,TRBJ2-2,TRBV5-1,CASSASGRRDTGELFF,TGCGCCAGCAGCGCCAGCGGGAGGAGGGACACCGGGGAGCTGTTTTTT
TRBD1,-,TRBJ1-5,TRBV24-1,CATSDRGTDYSNQPQHF,TGTGCCACCAGTGACCGAGGGACAGATTATAGCAATCAGCCCCAGCATTTT
-,many,TRBJ1-1,TRBV6-1,CASTIPGQNTEAFF,TGTGCCAGCACCATTCCGGGACAGAACACTGAAGCTTTCTTT
-,many,TRBJ2-3,TRBV12-3/TRBV12-4,CASSLKRVGTDTQYF,TGTGCCAGCAGCCTAAAGCGGGTGGGGACAGATACGCAGTATTTT
TRBD2,few,TRBJ2-7,TRBV27,CASSHGTSGSFYEQYF,TGTGCCAGCAGTCACGGGACTAGCGGGAGCTTCTACGAGCAGTACTTC
-,many,TRBJ2-5,TRBV7-6,CASSLDSGTWETQYF,TGTGCCAGCAGCTTAGATTCGGGGACATGGGAGACCCAGTACTTC
TRBD1,few,TRBJ2-1,TRBV11-3,CASSGDSAYNEQFF,TGTGCCAGCAGCGGGGACAGCGCTTACAATGAGCAGTTCTTC
-,few,TRBJ1-6,TRBV6-1,CASSRQGINNSPLHF,TGTGCCAGCAGTCGGCAGGGGATCAATAATTCACCCCTCCACTTT
TRBD1,-,TRBJ2-7,TRBV5-1,CASSVGQGFYEQYF,TGCGCCAGCAGCGTGGGACAGGGCTTCTACGAGCAGTACTTC